This TCR beta chain was identified in a study of T-cell memory formation after mild COVID-19 (dated by TCRdb to the early 2020s). As for the study more broadly: Most TCR sequence clusters were specific to one of the two donors. T-cell clones expanding and contracting after mild COVID-19 in two donors were tracked by longitudinal TCRalpha and TCRbeta repertoire sequencing. Two young, previously healthy adult volunteers made up the cohort, one male and one female.

Ficoll-Paque density gradient centrifugation was the method used to isolate PBMCs. V is reduced by 2 bases and J by 3 bases, leaving a spacing of 13 bases between them. Counted from cysteine to phenylalanine, this CDR3 has 15 amino acids. Only the CDR3 portion is preserved as DNA: 45 bases, with reading frame beginning at the first base. CDR1 MNHNY and CDR2 SVGAGI were looked up in the germline V gene (reference sequence). Notes on this clonotype: Its antigen is still unknown. No quality values exist for individual bases; no much larger clone is one base distant.

TCRdb records Illumina NovaSeq 6000 as the sequencer. TCRalpha and TCRbeta cDNA libraries were constructed by 5'RACE with constant-segment primers, with sample barcodes and unique molecular identifiers being introduced. RNA was extracted from every sample with Trizol reagent. Amplification of the libraries took two PCR steps, and the second step added a second sample barcode plus Illumina TruSeq adapters. Sequencing of the libraries was done on an Illumina NovaSeq, producing 2 x 150 bp paired-end reads. Concerning the study's data processing: The reads were demultiplexed and collapsed into UMI-guided consensus sequences using migec v1.2.7. Using mixcr v2.1.11, the UMI consensuses were aligned to TRA and TRB V and J templates and assembled into clonotypes. A clonotype was counted as expanded or contracted only when both edgeR and NoisET called the clonotype significant, with the noise models trained on biological replicates. For edgeR calls, a false discovery rate-adjusted p below 0.01 and a log2 fold-change threshold of 1 were applied. PCA with hierarchical clustering of max-normalized trajectories of the 1000 most abundant clonotypes was used as exploratory dynamics analysis. Each responding clone was given a CD4 or CD8 phenotype based on the CD4+ and CD8+ repertoires, which had been sequenced separately. The public reads were quality trimmed at Q25 with fastp and then assembled into clones with MiXCR by TCRdb, keeping productive beta chains. CDR3 protein duplicates are merged, each entry listing the most common genes and DNA. What appears here as the V and J calls and clone size reflects TCRdb's work, not the paper's. This sample comprises roughly 550,000 distinct CDR3 sequences, roughly 21% of them detected only once. The ten largest clones capture approximately 12% of the sample.

Results and caveats for the whole study, not just this receptor: Whether the second-wave clones peaking on day 37 were SARS-CoV-2 specific was not confirmed. Some responding clones were detected in pre-infection memory, which suggested that pre-existing cross-reactive memory T cells had joined the SARS-CoV-2 response. The study included only a couple of mild cases, and larger cohorts that include severe cases with pre-infection samples were judged to be necessary. From day 15 to 85, contracting clones showed balanced CD4/CD8 phenotypes, whereas a second wave of clones that expanded from day 15 to 37 leaned towards CD4+. Contracting CD4+ clones were found mainly in CM and EM memory subsets, while CD8+ clones were enriched in EMRA.

The sequencing input was PBMCs or a T cell subset sorted from them (not recorded which). The sequence joins TRBV6-6 to TRBJ1-1, with no confidently assigned D gene. The origin of this receptor is an adult woman who had mild COVID-19 (a few samples of this study predate the infection). The sample titles of this study are shuffled in the database, so cell type and time point are left out; the donor was told from shared clones. Here is the DNA: TGTGCCAGCAGTTACAGTCTGGACGGGGACACTGAAGCTTTCTTT. This sequence encodes CASSYSLDGDTEAFF.